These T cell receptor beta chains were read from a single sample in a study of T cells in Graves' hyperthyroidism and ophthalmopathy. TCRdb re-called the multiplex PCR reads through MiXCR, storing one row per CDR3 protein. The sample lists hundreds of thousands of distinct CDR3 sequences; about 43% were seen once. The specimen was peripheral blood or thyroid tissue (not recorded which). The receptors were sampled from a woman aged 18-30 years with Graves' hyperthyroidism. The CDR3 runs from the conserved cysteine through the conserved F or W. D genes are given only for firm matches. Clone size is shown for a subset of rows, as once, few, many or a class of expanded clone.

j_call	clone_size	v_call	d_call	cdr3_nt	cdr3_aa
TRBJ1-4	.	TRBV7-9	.	TGTGCCAGCAGCCTAGGACTAACCGAGGAAAAACTGTTTTTT	CASSLGLTEEKLFF
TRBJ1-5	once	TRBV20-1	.	TGCAGTGCTAGGGGACGGGAGGGACAGCCCCAGCATTTT	CSARGREGQPQHF
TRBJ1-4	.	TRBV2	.	TGTGCCACAGGGGCTAATGAAAAACTGCTTTTT	CATGANEKLLF
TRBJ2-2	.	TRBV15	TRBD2	TGTGCCAGCAGCCCGGAAACTAGCGGGGCTTTCACCGGGGAGCTGTTTTTT	CASSPETSGAFTGELFF
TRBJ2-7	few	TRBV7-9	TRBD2	TGTGCCAGCAGCTCGGCGGGAGGGTGGGAGCAGTACTTC	CASSSAGGWEQYF
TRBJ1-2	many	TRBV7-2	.	TGTGCCAGCAGCCTAGGGGGGGGCTATGGCTACACCTTC	CASSLGGGYGYTF
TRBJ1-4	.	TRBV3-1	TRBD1	TGTGCCAGCAGCCCGACAGGGTCCAAACTGTTTTTT	CASSPTGSKLFF
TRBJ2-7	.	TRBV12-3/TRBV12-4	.	TGTGCCAGCAGGTTTGGACGGAGCTCCTACGAGCAGTACTTC	CASRFGRSSYEQYF
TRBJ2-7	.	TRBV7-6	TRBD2	TGTGCCAGCAGCTTAGCTGGTCTAGCGGGGACTGAGCAGTACTTC	CASSLAGLAGTEQYF
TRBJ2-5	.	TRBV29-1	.	TGCAGCGTCCTCGCCAGGGGGAGGGCCGGAGAGACCCAGTACTTC	CSVLARGRAGETQYF
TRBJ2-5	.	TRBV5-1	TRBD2	TGCGCCAGCAGCAAACTAGCGGAACGGGAGGCCCAGTACTTC	CASSKLAEREAQYF
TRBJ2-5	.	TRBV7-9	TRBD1	TGTGCCAGCAGCGCAGCTTTACAGGGGGCTAAGGAGACCCAGTACTTC	CASSAALQGAKETQYF
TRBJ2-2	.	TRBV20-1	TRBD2	TGCAGTGCCTTACTAGCGGGAAGGGACACCGGGGAGCTGTTTTTT	CSALLAGRDTGELFF
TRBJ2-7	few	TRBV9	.	TGTGCCAGCAGCCCCAGGGAGAGCTCCTACGAGCAGTACTTC	CASSPRESSYEQYF
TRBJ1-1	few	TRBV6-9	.	TGTGCCAGCAGTGAGGGGCAAATGAACACTGAAGCTTTCTTT	CASSEGQMNTEAFF
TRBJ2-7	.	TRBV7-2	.	TGCGCCAGCAGCCAAGTTGGGACGCTCTCCTACGAGCAGTACTTC	CASSQVGTLSYEQYF
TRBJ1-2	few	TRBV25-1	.	TGTGCCAGCAGAGTACGGGGCCCCCTCTATGGCTACACCTTC	CASRVRGPLYGYTF
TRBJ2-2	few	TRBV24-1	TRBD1	TGTGCCACCAGTGATCCGGGACAGGGCATAACCGGGGAGCTGTTTTTT	CATSDPGQGITGELFF
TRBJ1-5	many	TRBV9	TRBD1	TGTGCCAGCAGCTTGGGACAGAGAAATCAGCCCCAGCATTTT	CASSLGQRNQPQHF
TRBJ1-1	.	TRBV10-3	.	TGTGCCATCAGTGATAGGGCCAGGGGCAAATTTAGTGAAGCTTTCTTT	CAISDRARGKFSEAFF
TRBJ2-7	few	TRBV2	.	TGTGCCAGCGGGTCAGGCTACGAGCAGTACTTC	CASGSGYEQYF
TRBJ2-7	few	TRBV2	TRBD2	TGTGCCAGCACCCCTGGACTAGCGGGAGGGTCTGAAGAGCAGTACTTC	CASTPGLAGGSEEQYF
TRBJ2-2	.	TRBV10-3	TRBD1	TGTGCCAGCAGTGAGGGCAGGGGGACCTACACCGGGGAGCTGTTTTTT	CASSEGRGTYTGELFF
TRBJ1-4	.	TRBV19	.	TGTGCCAGTAGTATAGGACCGGGACATGAAAAACTGTTTTTT	CASSIGPGHEKLFF
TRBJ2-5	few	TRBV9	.	TGTGCCAGCAGCCAAGAGCTAGCAGGAGGCGAGACCCAGTACTTC	CASSQELAGGETQYF
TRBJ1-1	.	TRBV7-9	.	TGTGCCAGCTCACCACAGCGACAGACTGACGCTTTCTTT	CASSPQRQTDAFF
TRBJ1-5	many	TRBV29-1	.	TGCAGCGTTGTTGTGGGGGGCCGCAATCAGCCCCAGCATTTT	CSVVVGGRNQPQHF
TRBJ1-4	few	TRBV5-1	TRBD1	TGCGCCAGCAGCTTGGAGGGACAGGGTGGTGAAAAACTGTTTTTT	CASSLEGQGGEKLFF
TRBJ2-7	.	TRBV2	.	TGTGCCAGCACCTTGACTGAAGGGTTAAGCTACGAGCAGTACTTC	CASTLTEGLSYEQYF
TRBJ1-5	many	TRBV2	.	TGTGCCAGCACCCACGACTCGGGGAATCAGCCCCAGCATTTT	CASTHDSGNQPQHF
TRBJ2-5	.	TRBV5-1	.	TGCGCCAGCAGCAGCACCCGGGCCCAGCTGGGGGAGACCCAGTACTTC	CASSSTRAQLGETQYF
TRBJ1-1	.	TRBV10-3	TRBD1	TGTGCCAGCAGTTCCCCGGGACAGGGGAACACTGAAGCTTTCTTT	CASSSPGQGNTEAFF
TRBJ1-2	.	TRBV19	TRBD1	TGTGCCTGGATCTCGGACAGGGGGCTTGGCTACACCTTC	CAWISDRGLGYTF
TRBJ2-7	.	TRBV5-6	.	TGTGCCAGCAGCCGGCGACTCCTACCCAGCGAGCAGTACTTC	CASSRRLLPSEQYF
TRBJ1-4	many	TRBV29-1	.	TGCAGCGTTGCCTTTTCGGGACGGAGAAATGAAAAACTGTTTTTT	CSVAFSGRRNEKLFF
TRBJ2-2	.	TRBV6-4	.	TGTGCCAGCAGTCCCCCCAGACAGTCGAACACCGGGGAGCTGTTTTTT	CASSPPRQSNTGELFF
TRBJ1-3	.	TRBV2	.	TGTGCCAGCAGTGAAGGACTATTCTCTGGAAGCACCATATATTTT	CASSEGLFSGSTIYF
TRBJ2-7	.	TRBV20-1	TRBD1	TGCAGTGCTAACCCCAGGGGGCGATCCTACGAGCAGTACTTC	CSANPRGRSYEQYF
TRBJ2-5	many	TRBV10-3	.	TGTGCCATCCGACAGTCAAACTCATATGGGGAGACCCAGTACTTC	CAIRQSNSYGETQYF
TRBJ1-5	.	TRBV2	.	TGTGCCAGCAATCGGGAGGGCAATCAGCCCCAGCATTTT	CASNREGNQPQHF